The sample holds a few counts of the clone carrying this TCR beta chain. What it binds is not known. This sample was included in a study of T-cell reconstitution after alpha-beta-depleted transplantation in children. Study-level points and caveats: Newly generated T cells supplied most T-cell counts and diversity one year post-transplant. Several hundred rapidly expanded clones from non-depleted graft cells reportedly supplied alpha-beta T cells about two months post-transplant. Surviving recipient T cells and thymic progenitors accounted for the high day-60 TCRbeta diversity observed in some patients.

The TCRbeta library was prepared with unique molecular identifiers. TCRdb independently ran MiXCR on the PCR reads; one entry per CDR3 protein. The data show some 840,000 distinct CDR3 sequences, with around 15% seen just once and around 5% held by the top ten. The receptor comes from a male patient younger than 18 who had a stem cell transplant for acute lymphoblastic leukemia, so the T cells may come from the graft donor. The sample here was PBMCs, mostly from graft donor cells, taken 360 days after TCRalphabeta/CD19-depleted stem cell transplant.

CDR3 DNA: TGTGCCAGCAGCCATGTAGCGGGAGGGGATACCTACGAGCAGTACTTC. Encoded protein: CASSHVAGGDTYEQYF. The chain employs TRBV4-2 and TRBJ2-7; 11 nucleotides match TRBD2. The germline CDR1 and CDR2 sequences are LGHNA and YNFKEQ. CDR3 length equals 16 residues. J lost 2 bases, V lost 3 bases, and 6 bases had no gene match.